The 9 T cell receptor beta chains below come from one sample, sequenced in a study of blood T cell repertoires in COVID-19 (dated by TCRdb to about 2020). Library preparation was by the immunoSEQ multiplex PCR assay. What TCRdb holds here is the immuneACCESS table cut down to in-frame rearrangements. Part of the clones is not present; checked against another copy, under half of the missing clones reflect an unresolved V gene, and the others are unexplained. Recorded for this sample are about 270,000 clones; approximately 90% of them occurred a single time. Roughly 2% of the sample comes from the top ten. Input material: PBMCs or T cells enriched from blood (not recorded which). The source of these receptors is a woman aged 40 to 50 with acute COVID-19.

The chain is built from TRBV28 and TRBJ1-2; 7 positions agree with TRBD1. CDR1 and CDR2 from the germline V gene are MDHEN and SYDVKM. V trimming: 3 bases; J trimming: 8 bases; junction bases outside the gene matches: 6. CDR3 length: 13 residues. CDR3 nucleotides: TGTGCCAGCAGTTTCAGGGGGGCGTCCGGCTACACCTTC. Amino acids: CASSFRGASGYTF.

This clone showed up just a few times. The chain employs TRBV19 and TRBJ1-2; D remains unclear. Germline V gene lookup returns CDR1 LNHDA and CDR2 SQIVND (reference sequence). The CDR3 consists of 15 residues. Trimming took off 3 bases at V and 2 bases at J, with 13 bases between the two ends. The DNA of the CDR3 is TGTGCCAGTAGTATCGATAGCGCTTTAAACTATGGCTACACCTTC. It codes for CASSIDSALNYGYTF.

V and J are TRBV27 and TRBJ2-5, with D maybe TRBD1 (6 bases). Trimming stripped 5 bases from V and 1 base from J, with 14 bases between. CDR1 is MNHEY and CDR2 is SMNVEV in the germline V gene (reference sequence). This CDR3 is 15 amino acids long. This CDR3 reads CASSPRGLVQETQYF. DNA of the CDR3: TGTGCCAGCAGTCCCAGGGGTCTGGTCCAAGAGACCCAGTACTTC.

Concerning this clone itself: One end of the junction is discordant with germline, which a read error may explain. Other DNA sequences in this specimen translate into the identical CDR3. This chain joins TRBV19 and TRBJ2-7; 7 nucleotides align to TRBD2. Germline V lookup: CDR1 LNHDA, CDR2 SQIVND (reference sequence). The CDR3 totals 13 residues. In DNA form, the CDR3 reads TGTGCCAGTAGGGGCGGGAGACCCGACGAACAGTACTTC. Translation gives CASRGGRPDEQYF. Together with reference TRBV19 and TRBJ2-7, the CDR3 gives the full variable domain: DGGITQSPKYLFRKEGQNVTLSCEQNLNHDAMYWYRQDPGQGLRLIYYSQIVNDFQKGDIAEGYSVSREKKESFPLTVTSAQKNPTAFYLCASRGGRPDEQYFGPGTRLTVT.

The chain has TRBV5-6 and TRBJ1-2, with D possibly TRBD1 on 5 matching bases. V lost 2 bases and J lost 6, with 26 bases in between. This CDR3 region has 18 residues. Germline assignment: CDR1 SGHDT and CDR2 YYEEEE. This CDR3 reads CASSLAFQSGGMFDGYTF. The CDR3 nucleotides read TGTGCCAGCAGCTTAGCATTTCAGTCCGGGGGGATGTTCGATGGCTACACCTTC.

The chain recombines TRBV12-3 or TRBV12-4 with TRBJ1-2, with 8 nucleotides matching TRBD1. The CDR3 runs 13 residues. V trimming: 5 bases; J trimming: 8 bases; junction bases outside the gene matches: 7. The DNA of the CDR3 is TGTGCCAGCAGTCCGGACAGGGTAGGAGGCTACACCTTC. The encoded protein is CASSPDRVGGYTF.

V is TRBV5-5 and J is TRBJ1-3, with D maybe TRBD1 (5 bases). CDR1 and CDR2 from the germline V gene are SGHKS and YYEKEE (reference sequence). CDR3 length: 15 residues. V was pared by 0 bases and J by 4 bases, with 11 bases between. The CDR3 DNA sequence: TGTGCCAGCAGCTTGGTAGGGGTTGGAGGAAACACCATATATTTT. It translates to CASSLVGVGGNTIYF.

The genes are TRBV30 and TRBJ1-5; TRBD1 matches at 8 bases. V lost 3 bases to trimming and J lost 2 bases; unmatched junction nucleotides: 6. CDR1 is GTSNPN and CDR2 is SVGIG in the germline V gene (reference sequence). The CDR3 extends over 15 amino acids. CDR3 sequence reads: CAWRQPGGGNQPQHF. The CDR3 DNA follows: TGTGCCTGGAGGCAACCAGGGGGCGGCAATCAGCCCCAGCATTTT.

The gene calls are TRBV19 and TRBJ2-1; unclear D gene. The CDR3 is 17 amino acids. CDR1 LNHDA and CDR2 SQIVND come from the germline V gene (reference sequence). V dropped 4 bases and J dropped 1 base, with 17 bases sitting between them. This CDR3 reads CASSTPRSAGSYNEQFF. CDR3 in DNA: TGTGCCAGTAGTACTCCTAGGTCGGCCGGGTCCTACAATGAGCAGTTCTTC.